Detailed here is one TCR beta chain. Its recognized antigen is unknown. No base quality information exists; no much larger clone differs at one position. The data stem from a study of shared T cell receptors in the human thymus (TCRdb year 2021). Background for the entire study: The study examined how self-reactive, shared T-cell receptor alpha chains are generated in the human thymus.

The library was made by the immunoSEQ multiplex PCR assay. TCRdb obtained this table from immuneACCESS and retained in-frame rearrangements with V and J assigned. These tables miss some clones; where compared with another copy, unresolved V genes account for less than half of the shortfall, and the remainder is unexplained. The sample table records hundreds of thousands of clones; about 89% of these occur just once. The ten top clones hold over 0.008% of the sample. The data also belong to a second study, concerning human thymus T cells. The second study also describes: Donors were immunologically healthy infants undergoing open corrective cardiac surgery for congenital heart defects in Finland. Thymus tissue was collected as surgical resects that were removed during corrective cardiac surgery. V and J gene segment usage appeared biased in both thymic and peripheral blood repertoires. Highly overlapping thymic TCR repertoires among unrelated individuals were reported in the related research. TCR alpha and beta repertoires from roughly 8 infant thymus samples and a few related peripheral blood samples were characterized in the study. Donor ages ranged from roughly 6 to 250 days, and the cohort comprised about 6 male and a couple of female infants. Thymocytes were released mechanically from tissue and stored at -70 °C as pellets of about 8.5-31 million cells. A QIAsymphony instrument was used to extract genomic DNA from frozen cell pellets. TCRB and TCRAD loci were amplified from a standardized quantity of quality-controlled genomic DNA using the immunoSEQ multiplex PCR assay. Amplicons spanned the V(D)J region at a length sufficient to cover the CDR3 and identify V and J genes. Amplicon sequencing was performed on an Illumina platform through the commercial immunoSEQ service. Primer bias and sequencing errors were corrected as previously described, and TCRAD and TCRB were defined on the basis of the IMGT database. immunoSEQ Analyzer 3.0 and VDJTools were used for repertoire analysis, which covered basic statistics, V/J segment usage, diversity estimates, rarefaction and pairwise overlap. To estimate diversity, the Chao1, ChaoE, Efron-Thisted, Shannon and inverse Simpson indices were applied, and diversity was also estimated on datasets down-sampled to the smallest sample. For repertoire overlap, CDR3 nucleotide sequence, V gene and J gene had to match strictly, and clustering was done by Jaccard-based multidimensional scaling. On average, about 730,000 unique TCRB clonotypes were obtained from thymus samples, compared with 70,000 to 90,000 from blood samples.

The clonotype was recovered from a boy under three years old with a congenital heart defect. Donor details come from another sample of the same person, matched by shared clones. The sample comprised thymocytes.

The CDR3 protein sequence reads: CASSVPGQGNYGYTF. The bases read TGTGCCAGCAGTGTCCCCGGACAGGGAAACTATGGCTACACCTTC. Recombination linked TRBV25-1 to TRBJ1-2, with 8 middle bases fitting TRBD1. Measured from the cysteine to the phenylalanine, the CDR3 is 15 residues long. CDR3 DNA only is kept here, 45 bases in frame from base 1. The germline V gene supplies CDR1 MGHDK and CDR2 SYGVNS. For this chain, trimming is 4 bases at the V end and 2 bases at the J end, and the number of junction bases without a gene match is 6.